The source of this T cell receptor (beta chain) is a study of T cell changes during pregnancy in multiple sclerosis. The ends were cut back, 0 bases at V and 3 bases at J, with 7 bases in the middle. Germline V CDR1 and CDR2: SGHRS, YFSETQ. The CDR3 totals 13 residues. Sequencing used immunoSEQ multiplex PCR; TCRdb keeps in-frame clones, though not all of them. The table has over 50,000 clones, about nine tenths seen once; the top ten hold around 2.1%. Sample: peripheral blood, taken in the first trimester of pregnancy. J is TRBJ2-7 and V is TRBV5-1; D is ambiguous. The origin of this receptor is a female donor in good health, enrolled as a control in a pregnancy study. In nucleotides, the CDR3 is TGCGCCAGCAGCTTGGGACACGGCTACGAGCAGTACTTC. Encoded protein: CASSLGHGYEQYF.